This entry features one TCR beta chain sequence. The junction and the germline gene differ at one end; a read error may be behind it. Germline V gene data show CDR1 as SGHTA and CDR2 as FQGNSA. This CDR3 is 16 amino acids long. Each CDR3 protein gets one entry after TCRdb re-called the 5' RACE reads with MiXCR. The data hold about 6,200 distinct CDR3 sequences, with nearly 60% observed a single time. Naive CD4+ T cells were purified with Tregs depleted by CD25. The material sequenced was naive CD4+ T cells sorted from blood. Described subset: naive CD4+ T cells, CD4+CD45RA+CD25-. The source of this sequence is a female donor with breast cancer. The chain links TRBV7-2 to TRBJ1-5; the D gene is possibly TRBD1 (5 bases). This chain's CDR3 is CASSLSGTANNQHQHF. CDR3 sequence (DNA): TGTGCCAGCAGCTTATCCGGGACTGCAAATAATCAGCACCAGCATTTT.